This T cell receptor beta chain was captured by sequencing in a study of blood T cell repertoires in COVID-19. Germline CDR1 LGHNT, CDR2 FRNRAP. The CDR3 is made up of 15 amino acids. Trimming pared 1 base from V and 3 bases from J, leaving 12 bases between. Clinical histories supplied by participants themselves formed the basis of cohort assignment. Two negative PCRs, clearance, or symptom resolution had been documented for recovered Cohort 3 donors. Original processing notes: It was from reference gene primer amplification that nucleated cell counts were estimated. Measured with immunoSEQ multiplex PCR; TCRdb has only the in-frame clones, and not every one. V and J calls and clone size are given by that table; D and trimming were obtained from the DNA. Found here are 400,000 to 500,000 clones, around nine tenths of them singletons; the top ten hold about 2%.

The sequencing sample was made of PBMCs or T cells enriched from blood (not recorded which). This receptor was identified in a woman aged 40 to 49 who had recovered from COVID-19. This rearrangement joins TRBV12-5 to TRBJ1-2; a weak D match, TRBD1 (5 bases). The CDR3 DNA reads as TGTGCTAGTGGTTTGGGGGGGACTGACCACTATGGCTACACCTTC. Its protein product is CASGLGGTDHYGYTF.